The present entry profiles one T cell receptor (beta chain) with its context. This entry is derived from a study of blood T cell repertoires in COVID-19. Study overall: COVID-19 samples from acute and convalescent phases originated in the United States, Italy and Spain.

Enrollment of patients from Seattle took place during active infection, with longitudinal follow-up. Original handling: Researchers report that nucleated cell counts were estimated from reference gene primer amplification. The table came from immunoSEQ multiplex PCR; TCRdb's copy has only in-frame clones and leaves some out. That table furnishes V, J and clone size, whereas the DNA furnished D and trimming. The sample shows some 330,000 clones, around 92% of them seen only once. This CDR3 spans 14 amino acids. V shed 4 bases and J 3 bases; nucleotides not matched to a gene: 5. CDR1 LGHNA and CDR2 YNFKEQ come from the germline V gene.

The sequencing input was peripheral blood. The clonotype originates from a woman in her 30s with COVID-19, enrolled during active disease. The chain employs TRBV4-2 and TRBJ2-5, with 7 bases identical to TRBD2. The CDR3 sequence is CASSPGLDEETQYF. In nucleotides, the CDR3 is TGTGCCAGCAGCCCAGGACTAGACGAAGAGACCCAGTACTTC.